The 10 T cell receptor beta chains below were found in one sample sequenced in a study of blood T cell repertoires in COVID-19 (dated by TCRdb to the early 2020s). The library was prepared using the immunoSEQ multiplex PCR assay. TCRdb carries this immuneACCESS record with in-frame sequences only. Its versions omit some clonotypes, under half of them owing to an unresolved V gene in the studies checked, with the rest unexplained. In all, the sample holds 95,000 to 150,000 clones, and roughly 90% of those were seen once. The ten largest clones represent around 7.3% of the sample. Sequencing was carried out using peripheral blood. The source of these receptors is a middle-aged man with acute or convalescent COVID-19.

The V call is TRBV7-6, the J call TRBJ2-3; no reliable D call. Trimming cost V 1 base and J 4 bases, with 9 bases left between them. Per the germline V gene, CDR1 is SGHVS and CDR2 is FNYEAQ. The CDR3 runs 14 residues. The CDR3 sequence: CASSLGLAPDTQYF. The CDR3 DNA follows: TGTGCCAGCAGCTTAGGACTTGCGCCAGATACGCAGTATTTT.

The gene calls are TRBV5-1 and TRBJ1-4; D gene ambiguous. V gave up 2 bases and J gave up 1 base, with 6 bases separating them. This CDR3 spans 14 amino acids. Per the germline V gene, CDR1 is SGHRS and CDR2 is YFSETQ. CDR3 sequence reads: CASSLTETNEKLFF. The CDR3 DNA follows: TGCGCCAGCAGCTTAACAGAAACTAATGAAAAACTGTTTTTT. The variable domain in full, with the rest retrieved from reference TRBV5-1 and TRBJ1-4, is KAGVTQTPRYLIKTRGQQVTLSCSPISGHRSVSWYQQTPGQGLQFLFEYFSETQRNKGNFPGRFSGRQFSNSRSEMNVSTLELGDSALYLCASSLTETNEKLFFGSGTQLSVL.

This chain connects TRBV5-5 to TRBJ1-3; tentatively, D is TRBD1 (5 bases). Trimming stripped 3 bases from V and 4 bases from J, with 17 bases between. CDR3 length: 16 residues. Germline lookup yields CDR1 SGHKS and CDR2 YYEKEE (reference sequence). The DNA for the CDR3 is TGTGCCAGCAGCTGGGGGACTCTCTCGGGAGGAAACACCATATATTTT. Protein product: CASSWGTLSGGNTIYF.

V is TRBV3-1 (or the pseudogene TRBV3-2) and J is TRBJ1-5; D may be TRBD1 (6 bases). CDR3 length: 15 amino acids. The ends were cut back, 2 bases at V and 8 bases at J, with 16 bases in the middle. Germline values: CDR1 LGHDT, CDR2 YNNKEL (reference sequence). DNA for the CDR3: TGTGCCAGCAGCCAATGGGTAACAGGGAAGGAGCCCCAGCATTTT. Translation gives CASSQWVTGKEPQHF.

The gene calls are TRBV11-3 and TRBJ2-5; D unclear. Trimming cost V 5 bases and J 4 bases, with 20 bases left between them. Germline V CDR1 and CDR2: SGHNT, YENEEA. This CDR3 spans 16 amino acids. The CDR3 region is CASSPSVQLSRETQYF. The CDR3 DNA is TGTGCCAGCAGCCCGTCGGTACAGCTTTCCCGAGAGACCCAGTACTTC.

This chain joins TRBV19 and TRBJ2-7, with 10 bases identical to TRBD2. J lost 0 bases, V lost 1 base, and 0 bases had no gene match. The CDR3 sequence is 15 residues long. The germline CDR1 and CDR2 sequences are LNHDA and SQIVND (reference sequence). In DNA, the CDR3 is TGTGCCAGTAGTATAGCTAGCGGGAGCTCCTACGAGCAGTACTTC. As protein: CASSIASGSSYEQYF.

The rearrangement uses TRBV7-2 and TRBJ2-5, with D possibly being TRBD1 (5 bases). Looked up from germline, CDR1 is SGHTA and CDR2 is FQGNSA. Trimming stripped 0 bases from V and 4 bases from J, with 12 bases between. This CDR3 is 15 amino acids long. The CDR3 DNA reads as TGTGCCAGCAGCTTAGCGGGGTCAGGGCCAGAGACCCAGTACTTC. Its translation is CASSLAGSGPETQYF.

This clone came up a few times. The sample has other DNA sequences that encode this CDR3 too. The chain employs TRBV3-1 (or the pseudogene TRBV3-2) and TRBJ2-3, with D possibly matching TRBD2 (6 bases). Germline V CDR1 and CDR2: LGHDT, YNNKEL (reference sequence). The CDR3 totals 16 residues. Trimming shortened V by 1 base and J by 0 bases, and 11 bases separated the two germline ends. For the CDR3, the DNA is TGTGCCAGCAGCCAAGGGCCAAGCGGGAGCACAGATACGCAGTATTTT. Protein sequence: CASSQGPSGSTDTQYF.

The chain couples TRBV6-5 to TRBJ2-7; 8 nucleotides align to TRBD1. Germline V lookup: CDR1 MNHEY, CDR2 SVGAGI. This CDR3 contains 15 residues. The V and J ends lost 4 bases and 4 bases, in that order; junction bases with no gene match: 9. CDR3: CASSSSGTGGYEQYF. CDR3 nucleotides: TGTGCCAGCAGTTCGTCCGGGACAGGAGGGTACGAGCAGTACTTC.

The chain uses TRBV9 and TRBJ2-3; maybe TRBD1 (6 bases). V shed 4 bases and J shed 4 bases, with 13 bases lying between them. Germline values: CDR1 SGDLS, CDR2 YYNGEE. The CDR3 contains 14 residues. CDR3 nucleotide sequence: TGTGCCAGCAGCCCACAGGGCTCGGCAGATACGCAGTATTTT. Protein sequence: CASSPQGSADTQYF.